The 5 T cell receptor beta chains reported below all come from one sample, sequenced in a study of blood T cell repertoires in COVID-19. Clones were read by immunoSEQ multiplex PCR, and TCRdb kept only the in-frame ones, dropping some. The table records roughly 150,000 clones, more than 65% of them present only once. Sequencing input: peripheral blood. The receptor set was obtained from a woman over 75 with acute or convalescent COVID-19.

The gene calls are TRBV5-1 and TRBJ2-7, with D perhaps matching TRBD1 (5 bases). The germline V gene encodes CDR1 SGHRS and CDR2 YFSETQ. This CDR3 contains 15 residues. V lost 1 base and J lost 0, with 11 bases in between. The CDR3 region is CASSLSQGSSYEQYF. In DNA form, the CDR3 reads TGCGCCAGCAGCTTGTCCCAGGGAAGCTCCTACGAGCAGTACTTC. Combining the CDR3 with reference TRBV5-1 and TRBJ2-7 gives the whole variable domain KAGVTQTPRYLIKTRGQQVTLSCSPISGHRSVSWYQQTPGQGLQFLFEYFSETQRNKGNFPGRFSGRQFSNSRSEMNVSTLELGDSALYLCASSLSQGSSYEQYFGPGTRLTVT.

The genes are TRBV27 and TRBJ1-1; maybe TRBD1 (6 bases). The CDR3 has 16 amino acids. The V gene's germline CDR1 is MNHEY and CDR2 SMNVEV (reference sequence). V dropped 1 base and J dropped 6 bases, with 18 bases sitting between them. The chain's CDR3 is CASSLFQQGKGAEAFF. The CDR3, as DNA: TGTGCCAGCAGTTTATTCCAACAGGGAAAAGGCGCTGAAGCTTTCTTT.

The chain recombines TRBV5-1 with TRBJ2-7, with 8 nucleotides matching TRBD2. Trimming at V came to 4 bases and at J to 2 bases, leaving 14 bases not matched to a gene. This CDR3 region has 17 residues. The germline V gene encodes CDR1 SGHRS and CDR2 YFSETQ. The CDR3: CASSPGGVVGGAYEQYF. The CDR3 coding sequence is TGCGCCAGCAGCCCGGGAGGGGTGGTGGGGGGTGCCTACGAGCAGTACTTC. The variable domain in full, completed from reference TRBV5-1 and TRBJ2-7, reads KAGVTQTPRYLIKTRGQQVTLSCSPISGHRSVSWYQQTPGQGLQFLFEYFSETQRNKGNFPGRFSGRQFSNSRSEMNVSTLELGDSALYLCASSPGGVVGGAYEQYFGPGTRLTVT.

This sequence joins TRBV27 and TRBJ1-2; D perhaps matches TRBD1 (6 bases). Germline CDR1 is MNHEY and CDR2 is SMNVEV (reference sequence). The ends were cut back, 3 bases at V and 0 bases at J, with 11 bases in the middle. The CDR3 totals 15 residues. CDR3 amino acids: CASSLSGHSNYGYTF. The DNA for the CDR3 is TGTGCCAGCAGTTTGTCGGGACACTCTAACTATGGCTACACCTTC.

The chain recombines TRBV5-1 with TRBJ2-3; 8 bases fit TRBD1. Germline CDR1 reads SGHRS; CDR2 reads YFSETQ. Unmatched junction bases numbered 3, after V lost 9 bases and J lost 0 bases. The CDR3 is 13 amino acids. The CDR3: CAIGTGSTDTQYF. The CDR3 DNA reads TGCGCCATCGGGACAGGCAGCACAGATACGCAGTATTTT.